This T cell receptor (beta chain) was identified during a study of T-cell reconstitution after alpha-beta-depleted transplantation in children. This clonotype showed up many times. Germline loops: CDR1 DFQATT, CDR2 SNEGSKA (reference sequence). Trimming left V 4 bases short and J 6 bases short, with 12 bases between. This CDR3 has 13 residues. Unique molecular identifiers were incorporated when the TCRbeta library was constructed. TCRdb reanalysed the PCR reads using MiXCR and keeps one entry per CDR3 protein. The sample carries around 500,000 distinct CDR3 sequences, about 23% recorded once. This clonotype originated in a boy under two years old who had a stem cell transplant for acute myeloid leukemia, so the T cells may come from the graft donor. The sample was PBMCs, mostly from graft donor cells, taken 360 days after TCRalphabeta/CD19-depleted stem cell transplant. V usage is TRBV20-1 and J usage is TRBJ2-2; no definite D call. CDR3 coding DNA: TGCAGTGCTACTCCGTCGTTGGCCGGGGAGCTGTTTTTT. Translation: CSATPSLAGELFF.